Below, 30 T cell receptor beta chains from the same sample are listed, as sequenced in a study of post-analysis software for immune sequencing data. Unique molecular identifiers were built into the TCR beta cDNA libraries. In TCRdb, the PCR reads were re-called with MiXCR into one record per CDR3 protein. The repertoire holds approximately 440,000 distinct CDR3 sequences, with around 40% as singletons. General study results and limits: Several TRBV segments occurring more often in patients than controls included TRBV5-6, TRBV5-1 and TRBV20-1.

For these TCRs, the target antigens are not known. The sequencing input was blood. The receptors shown here come from a girl aged 5 to 17 with multiple sclerosis.

The chain combines TRBV9 with TRBJ2-4; 7 bases are a match to TRBD1. CDR3 length: 14 residues. J gave up 6 bases and V 0 bases, and 3 bases lay outside the gene matches. Germline V lookup: CDR1 SGDLS, CDR2 YYNGEE. The CDR3 DNA is TGTGCCAGCAGCGTAGGAGGGGGCCTAAACATTCAGTACTTC. Translating it yields CASSVGGGLNIQYF.

The chain couples TRBV25-1 to TRBJ2-4; 10 bases align to TRBD1. This CDR3 is 14 amino acids long. CDR1 and CDR2 (germline): MGHDK, SYGVNS. The J segment lost 13 bases and the V segment lost 3 bases, leaving 9 bases of the junction unmatched. The DNA for the CDR3 is TGTGCCAGCAGTGAGGGGGACAGGGGTAAGGAGCAGTACTTC. Its protein product is CASSEGDRGKEQYF.

V is TRBV6-5 and J is TRBJ2-7; 8 positions match TRBD1. The V gene's germline CDR1 is MNHEY and CDR2 SVGAGI. This CDR3 has 12 amino acids. V lost 10 bases, J lost 3 bases, and 5 bases stayed unmatched. The CDR3 bases are TGTGCCACCCGGGACAGGAACTACGAGCAGTACTTC. Protein: CATRDRNYEQYF.

The chain joins TRBV7-9 to TRBJ1-2; possible D gene TRBD1, 5 bases. In germline, CDR1 is SEHNR, CDR2 FQNEAQ (reference sequence). This CDR3 has 12 amino acids. Trimming cost V 5 bases and J 7 bases, with 11 bases left between them. The CDR3 DNA sequence: TGTGCCAGCAGCGTACGCAGGGTTGGCTACACCTTC. This encodes CASSVRRVGYTF.

This clonotype turned up a few times. The genes are TRBV4-2 and TRBJ2-5, with D perhaps TRBD1 or TRBD2 (5 bases each). The DNA end is a closer match to TRBJ2-4, so the J assignment may be wrong. The CDR3 consists of 16 residues. Per germline, CDR1 LGHNA and CDR2 YNFKEQ. For the CDR3, the DNA is TGTGCCAGCAGCCAAGGACCCTGGGGGAGTCAGGACATTCAGTACTTC. Protein sequence: CASSQGPWGSQDIQYF.

The gene calls are TRBV25-1 and TRBJ1-1; TRBD1 is a possible D gene (5 bases). The ends were cut back, 1 base at V and 1 base at J, with 10 bases in the middle. Germline V CDR1 and CDR2: MGHDK, SYGVNS. This CDR3 is 15 amino acids long. The chain's CDR3 is CASSEWGPKNTEAFF. The DNA for the CDR3 is TGTGCCAGCAGTGAATGGGGACCCAAGAACACTGAAGCTTTCTTT.

The CDR3, as DNA: TGTGCCAGCAGTGATAGGACAGGGGGCAGTCAGCCCCAGCATTTT. Encoded protein: CASSDRTGGSQPQHF. The gene calls are TRBV2 and TRBJ1-5; 11 bases fit TRBD1. Trimming at V came to 3 bases and at J to 6 bases, leaving 4 bases not matched to a gene. The CDR3 extends over 15 amino acids. Germline V CDR1 and CDR2: SNHLY, FYNNEI. The whole variable domain, filled in from reference TRBV2 and TRBJ1-5, reads EPEVTQTPSHQVTQMGQEVILRCVPISNHLYFYWYRQILGQKVEFLVSFYNNEISEKSEIFDDQFSVERPDGSNFTLKIRSTKLEDSAMYFCASSDRTGGSQPQHFGDGTRLSIL.

This chain joins TRBV5-1 and TRBJ2-7, with 8 bases identical to TRBD2. Germline CDR1 is SGHRS and CDR2 is YFSETQ. Unmatched junction bases numbered 18, after V lost 4 bases and J lost 3 bases. The CDR3 extends over 18 amino acids. The DNA of the CDR3 is TGCGCCAGCAGCCTGAGAGGCCCCGGACGGGAGGGTCACTACGAGCAGTACTTC. It specifies CASSLRGPGREGHYEQYF.

The CDR3 sequence is CATSENARAAEAFF. The DNA of the CDR3 is TGTGCCACCAGTGAGAACGCGCGGGCCGCTGAAGCTTTCTTT. The chain couples TRBV24-1 to TRBJ1-1; no reliable D call. CDR3 size: 14 residues. V was trimmed by 4 bases and J by 6 bases, leaving 14 bases between them. Germline V gives CDR1 KGHDR, CDR2 SFDVKD.

Concerning this clonotype: The junction does not match germline at one end; this may be a read error. This chain connects TRBV5-1 to TRBJ2-1; TRBD1 or TRBD2 may be the D gene (5 bases each). Per the germline V gene, CDR1 is SGHRS and CDR2 is YFSETQ. CDR3 length equals 14 residues. The chain's CDR3 is CASSLAGTTNEQCF. DNA of the CDR3: TGCGCCAGCAGCTTGGCCGGGACCACCAATGAGCAGTGCTTC.

The chain carries TRBV7-9 and TRBJ2-3; D ambiguous. Trimming shortened V by 2 bases and J by 6 bases, and 3 bases separated the two germline ends. The V gene's germline CDR1 is SEHNR and CDR2 FQNEAQ (reference sequence). The CDR3 totals 11 residues. In nucleotides, the CDR3 is TGTGCCAGCAGCTTATATGATACGCAGTATTTT. Encoded protein: CASSLYDTQYF.

The rearrangement uses TRBV5-4 and TRBJ2-5, with TRBD2 matching 10 bases. Germline V gene data show CDR1 as SGHNT and CDR2 as YYREEE (reference sequence). This CDR3 is 16 amino acids long. J gave up 6 bases and V 0 bases, and 8 bases lay outside the gene matches. CDR3 nucleotide sequence: TGTGCCAGCAGCTTGGAGGCTAGCGGGAGAGGGAAGACCCAGTACTTC. Residues: CASSLEASGRGKTQYF.

V gene TRBV14 combines with J gene TRBJ2-1, with D maybe TRBD2 (5 bases). V gave up 3 bases and J gave up 6 bases, with 21 bases separating them. This CDR3 is 17 amino acids long. Per germline, CDR1 SGHDN and CDR2 FVKESK. CDR3 DNA: TGTGCCAGCAGCCAGGACCTACTAACTAGGTCTGTCAATGAGCAGTTCTTC. Translated: CASSQDLLTRSVNEQFF.

This chain joins TRBV29-1 and TRBJ2-1, with D tentatively TRBD1 or TRBD2 (5 bases each). There are 12 residues in the CDR3. With 8 bases removed from V and 5 bases from J, the gap between germline ends came to 13 bases. Germline CDR1 and CDR2: SQVTM and ANQGSEA. DNA for the CDR3: TGCAGCTTGAGGGGAAAGGACAATGAGCAGTTCTTC. Translating gives CSLRGKDNEQFF.

The J gene is TRBJ2-3, the V gene TRBV19, with 9 bases aligning to TRBD2. The CDR3 extends over 16 amino acids. Germline CDR1 is LNHDA and CDR2 is SQIVND (reference sequence). Trimming took 4 bases from V and 0 from J; bases not matched to a gene: 5. The CDR3, as DNA: TGTGCCAGTAGTACCCGACTAGCGGTTAGCACAGATACGCAGTATTTT. Amino acids: CASSTRLAVSTDTQYF. Variable domain in full (rest from reference TRBV19 and TRBJ2-3): DGGITQSPKYLFRKEGQNVTLSCEQNLNHDAMYWYRQDPGQGLRLIYYSQIVNDFQKGDIAEGYSVSREKKESFPLTVTSAQKNPTAFYLCASSTRLAVSTDTQYFGPGTRLTVL.

The rearrangement links TRBV12-3 or TRBV12-4 to TRBJ2-7; possible D gene TRBD1, 5 bases. The CDR3 extends over 13 amino acids. The germline V and J ends were trimmed by 8 bases and 0 bases, with 11 bases remaining between them. The CDR3 reads CASLDRTSYEQYF. The CDR3 coding sequence is TGTGCCAGCCTCGACAGAACCTCCTACGAGCAGTACTTC.

This clonotype was found a few times. CDR3 loop: CASSLEGQGKTEQFF. The CDR3 bases are TGCGCCAGCAGCTTGGAAGGACAGGGAAAGACTGAGCAGTTCTTC. The rearrangement links TRBV5-1 to TRBJ2-1; 8 nucleotides match TRBD1. Germline V gives CDR1 SGHRS, CDR2 YFSETQ. V lost 0 bases to trimming and J lost 9 bases; unmatched junction nucleotides: 8. The CDR3 loop spans 15 amino acids. The full variable domain, its missing parts supplied by reference TRBV5-1 and TRBJ2-1, is KAGVTQTPRYLIKTRGQQVTLSCSPISGHRSVSWYQQTPGQGLQFLFEYFSETQRNKGNFPGRFSGRQFSNSRSEMNVSTLELGDSALYLCASSLEGQGKTEQFFGPGTRLTVL.

The chain couples TRBV15 to TRBJ2-5; D is unresolved. This CDR3 spans 13 amino acids. Germline lookup yields CDR1 LNHNV and CDR2 YYDKDF (reference sequence). Between the trimmed V and J ends, which lost 3 bases and 1 base, there was a span of 6 bases. CDR3 in amino acids: CATSSGVQETQYF. The CDR3 DNA is TGTGCCACCAGCAGTGGGGTCCAAGAGACCCAGTACTTC.

The chain couples TRBV24-1 to TRBJ2-3; unclear D gene. Germline assignment: CDR1 KGHDR and CDR2 SFDVKD. This CDR3 region has 19 residues. Trimming took off 0 bases at V and 1 base at J, with 19 bases between the two ends. CDR3 sequence: CATSDLKLGRLLGTDTQYF. For the CDR3, the DNA is TGTGCCACCAGTGATTTGAAGCTAGGTCGACTTTTGGGCACAGATACGCAGTATTTT.

The chain couples TRBV6-5 to TRBJ1-2, with D possibly being TRBD1 (5 bases). Germline CDR1 MNHEY, CDR2 SVGAGI. This CDR3 is built from 15 residues. V lost 2 bases and J 4 bases, leaving 14 bases between the germline ends. CDR3 in DNA: TGTGCCAGCAGTTACGGCCAGGCGAGGGGCTATGGCTACACCTTC. It yields the protein CASSYGQARGYGYTF.

The chain employs TRBV4-3 and TRBJ1-1; a possible D gene is TRBD1 (6 bases). The germline V gene has CDR1 LGHNA and CDR2 YSLEER. The CDR3 loop spans 15 amino acids. The V gene lost 0 bases and the J gene lost 8 bases, with 16 bases spanning the gap. Written as DNA, the CDR3 is TGCGCCAGCAGCCAAGATCAGGGGTGGTCGTCAGAAGCTTTCTTT. It specifies CASSQDQGWSSEAFF.

The chain uses TRBV10-1 and TRBJ2-1, with no clear D. Trimming removed 4 bases from V and 5 bases from J, with 9 bases in between. Germline V gene sequence: CDR1 WNHNN, CDR2 SYGVQD (reference sequence). The CDR3 length is 13 residues. Here the CDR3 DNA reads TGCGCCAGCAGTGCTCTTCTCGACAATGAGCAGTTCTTC. Its translation: CASSALLDNEQFF.

J is TRBJ2-7 and V is TRBV3-1; 12 bases align to TRBD2. Germline trimming cut 1 base from V and 2 bases from J; bases unmatched to any gene: 12. This CDR3 is 19 amino acids long. Germline loops: CDR1 LGHDT, CDR2 YNNKEL (reference sequence). CDR3 loop: CASSQARKRTSGDTYEQYF. DNA for the CDR3: TGTGCCAGCAGCCAAGCCAGGAAAAGGACTAGCGGGGATACCTACGAGCAGTACTTC.

This clonotype has a handful of counts. The genes are TRBV27 and TRBJ2-7, with TRBD1 matching over 9 bases. The CDR3 is 14 amino acids. V dropped 5 bases and J dropped 7; count of bases not matched to a gene: 9. Germline V gene lookup returns CDR1 MNHEY and CDR2 SMNVEV (reference sequence). The CDR3 region has the DNA TGTGCCAGCAGTGTAGCCGGGACAGGGATTGAGCAGTACTTC. Protein: CASSVAGTGIEQYF.

V is TRBV5-1 and J is TRBJ1-2, with 8 positions matching TRBD1. Germline V gene sequence: CDR1 SGHRS, CDR2 YFSETQ. J gave up 5 bases and V 3 bases, and 3 bases lay outside the gene matches. This CDR3 is built from 13 residues. CDR3 protein: CASSSTGAYGYTF. The CDR3, as DNA: TGCGCCAGCAGCTCGACAGGGGCTTATGGCTACACCTTC.

V is TRBV9 and J is TRBJ2-1; 7 nucleotides line up with TRBD2. Losses at the gene ends were 0 bases for V and 7 bases for J; bases not matched to a gene: 7. The CDR3 is 15 residues long. The germline CDR1 and CDR2 sequences are SGDLS and YYNGEE. The CDR3 DNA sequence: TGTGCCAGCAGCGTAGACGGGAGGTACGGAAATGAGCAGTTCTTC. As protein: CASSVDGRYGNEQFF.

The chain is built from TRBV2 and TRBJ2-7; no definite D call. The CDR3 runs to 12 residues. The germline V gene has CDR1 SNHLY and CDR2 FYNNEI. The germline V and J ends were trimmed by 0 bases and 6 bases, with 6 bases remaining between them. The CDR3 protein is CASSEARVEQYF. In DNA, the CDR3 is TGTGCCAGCAGTGAAGCCCGGGTCGAGCAGTACTTC.

This clonotype was counted only a few times. The chain is built from TRBV4-1 and TRBJ2-1; 8 nucleotides line up with TRBD2. The germline gives CDR1 MGHRA, CDR2 YSYEKL. The CDR3 contains 22 residues. Trimming cost V 3 bases and J 4 bases; bases outside gene matches: 26. The CDR3, as DNA: TGCGCCAGCAGCCAGCAAGAAATGGTCAGACAAGCGGGAGCCCTCGGGTACAATGAGCAGTTCTTC. Its protein is CASSQQEMVRQAGALGYNEQFF.

This clonotype was seen more than once but under ten times. The chain combines TRBV5-5 with TRBJ1-2, with 7 nucleotides matching TRBD1. The CDR3 sequence is 15 residues long. Germline CDR1 is SGHKS and CDR2 is YYEKEE (reference sequence). The V gene end was trimmed by 1 base and the J gene end by 4 bases; junction bases not matched to a gene: 7. The CDR3, as DNA: TGTGCCAGCAGCTTGCTCCAGGGGGAGAGCTATGGCTACACCTTC. It yields the protein CASSLLQGESYGYTF.

The chain recombines TRBV2 with TRBJ2-7, with TRBD2 identical over 7 bases. The germline CDR1 and CDR2 sequences are SNHLY and FYNNEI. CDR3 length equals 14 residues. The V gene end was trimmed by 7 bases and the J gene end by 0 bases; junction bases not matched to a gene: 6. CDR3 bases: TGTGCCAGCATTCGGACTAGAACCTCCTACGAGCAGTACTTC. This codes for CASIRTRTSYEQYF.